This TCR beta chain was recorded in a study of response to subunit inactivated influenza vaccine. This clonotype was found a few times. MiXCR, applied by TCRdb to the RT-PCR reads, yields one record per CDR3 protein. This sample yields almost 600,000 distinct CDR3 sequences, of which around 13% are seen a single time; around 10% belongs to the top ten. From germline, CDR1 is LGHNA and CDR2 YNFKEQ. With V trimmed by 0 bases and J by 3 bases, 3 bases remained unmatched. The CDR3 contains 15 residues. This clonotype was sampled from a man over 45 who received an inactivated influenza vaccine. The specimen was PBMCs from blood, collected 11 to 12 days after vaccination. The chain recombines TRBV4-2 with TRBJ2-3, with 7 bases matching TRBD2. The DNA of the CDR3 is TGTGCCAGCAGCCAAGATCGGGGGGTGACAGATACGCAGTATTTT. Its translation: CASSQDRGVTDTQYF.